This T cell receptor (beta chain) was found in a study of blood T cell repertoires in COVID-19. Sequencing used immunoSEQ multiplex PCR; TCRdb keeps in-frame clones, though not all of them. This table holds approximately 200,000 clones, roughly 88% found once. Source material: peripheral blood. The TCR originated in a young man with active or convalescent COVID-19.

DNA for the CDR3: TGTGCCAGCCGCGGACAGGTCCAAGAGACCCAGTACTTC. Encoded protein: CASRGQVQETQYF. The rearrangement uses TRBV2 and TRBJ2-5, with TRBD1 identical over 7 bases. Looked up from germline, CDR1 is SNHLY and CDR2 is FYNNEI. The CDR3 covers 13 residues. Trimming removed 8 bases from V and 1 base from J; junction bases left unmatched: 4.